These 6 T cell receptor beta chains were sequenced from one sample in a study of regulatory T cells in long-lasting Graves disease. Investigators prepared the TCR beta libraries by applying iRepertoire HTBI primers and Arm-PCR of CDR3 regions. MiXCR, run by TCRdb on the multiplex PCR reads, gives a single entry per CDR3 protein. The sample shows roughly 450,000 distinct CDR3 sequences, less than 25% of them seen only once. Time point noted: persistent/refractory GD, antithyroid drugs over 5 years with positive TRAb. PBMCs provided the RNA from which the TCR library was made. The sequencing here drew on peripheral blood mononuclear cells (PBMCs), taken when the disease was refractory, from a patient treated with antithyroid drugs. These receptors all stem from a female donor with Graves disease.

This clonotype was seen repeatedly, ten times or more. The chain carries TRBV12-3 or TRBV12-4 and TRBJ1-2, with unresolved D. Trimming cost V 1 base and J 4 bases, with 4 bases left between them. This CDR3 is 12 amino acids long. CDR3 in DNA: TGTGCCAGCAGTTTAGAAACCTATGGCTACACCTTC. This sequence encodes CASSLETYGYTF.

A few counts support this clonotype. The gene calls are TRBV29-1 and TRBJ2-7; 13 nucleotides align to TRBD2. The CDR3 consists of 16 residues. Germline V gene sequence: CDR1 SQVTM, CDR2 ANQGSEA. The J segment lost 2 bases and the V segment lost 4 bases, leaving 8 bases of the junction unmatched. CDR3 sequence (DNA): TGCAGCGTTGGGGGACTAGCGGGGTTAAATACCTACGAGCAGTACTTC. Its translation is CSVGGLAGLNTYEQYF.

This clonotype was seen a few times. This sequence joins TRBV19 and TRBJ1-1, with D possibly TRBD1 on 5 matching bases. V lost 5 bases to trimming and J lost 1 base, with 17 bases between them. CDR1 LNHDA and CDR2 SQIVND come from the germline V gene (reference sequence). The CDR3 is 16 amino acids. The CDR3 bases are TGTGCCAGTAGTCTCACATCCGGGACGGCGAACACTGAAGCTTTCTTT. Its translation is CASSLTSGTANTEAFF.

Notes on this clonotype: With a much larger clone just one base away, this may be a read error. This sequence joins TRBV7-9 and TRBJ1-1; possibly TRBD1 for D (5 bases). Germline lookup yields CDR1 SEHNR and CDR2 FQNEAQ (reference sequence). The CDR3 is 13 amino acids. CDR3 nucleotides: TGTGCCAGCATTCAGGGATCGAACACTGTAGCTTTCTTT. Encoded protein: CASIQGSNTVAFF.

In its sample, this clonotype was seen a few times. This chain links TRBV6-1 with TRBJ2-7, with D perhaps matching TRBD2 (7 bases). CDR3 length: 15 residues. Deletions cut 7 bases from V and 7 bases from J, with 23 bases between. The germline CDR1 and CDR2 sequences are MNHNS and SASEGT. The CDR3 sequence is CASKGGTGLLGEQYF. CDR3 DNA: TGTGCCAGCAAGGGGGGGACTGGGTTATTGGGGGAGCAGTACTTC.

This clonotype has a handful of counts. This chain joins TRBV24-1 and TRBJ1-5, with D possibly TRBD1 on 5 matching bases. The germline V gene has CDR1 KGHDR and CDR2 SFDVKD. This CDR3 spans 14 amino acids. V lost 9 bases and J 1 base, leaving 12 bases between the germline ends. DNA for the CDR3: TGTGCCACCGGCGGGGGTATGAGCAATCAGCCCCAGCATTTT. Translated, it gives CATGGGMSNQPQHF.